These T cell receptor beta chains were read from a single sample in a study of molecular identifiers for immune sequencing clone quantification. Via MiXCR, TCRdb re-called the PCR reads, giving one row per CDR3 protein. This sample has some 320,000 distinct CDR3 sequences, with 24% found just once. The sequenced sample consisted of naive CD8+ T cells from blood, with Jurkat cell RNA spiked in. The receptor set was obtained from a human donor in good health. Some libraries in this study had Jurkat cell RNA spiked in. Each CDR3 is given with its conserved first and last residue. The D gene is left open where the match is weak. Clone size, where shown, is once, few, many, or a class for clones that have expanded.

clone size,D gene,J gene,V gene,CDR3 protein,CDR3 DNA
few,NA,TRBJ2-3,TRBV4-3,CASSQGANTDTQYF,TGCGCCAGCAGCCAAGGGGCAAACACAGATACGCAGTATTTT
many,NA,TRBJ1-2,TRBV24-1,CATSDDTFPYGYTF,TGTGCCACCAGTGATGACACCTTCCCCTATGGCTACACCTTC
NA,NA,TRBJ2-7,TRBV4-3,CASSPTKQGPYEQYF,TGCGCCAGCAGCCCAACTAAACAGGGCCCCTACGAGCAGTACTTC
many,NA,TRBJ1-1,TRBV7-2,CASSLTPTGTNEAFF,TGTGCCAGCAGCCTAACCCCGACCGGGACGAACGAAGCTTTCTTT
NA,NA,TRBJ2-7,TRBV6-2/TRBV6-3,CASSYGSIYEQYF,TGTGCCAGCAGTTACGGGTCGATCTACGAGCAGTACTTC
NA,NA,TRBJ2-2,TRBV30,CAWSRRGDTGELVF,TGTGCCTGGAGCCGTAGGGGGGACACCGGGGAGCTGGTTTTT
few,TRBD2,TRBJ2-5,TRBV24-1,CATSDPAGNSGETQYF,TGTGCCACCAGTGACCCAGCGGGAAACAGCGGGGAGACCCAGTACTTC
once,TRBD2,TRBJ2-3,TRBV4-1,CASSPSGLALDTQYF,TGCGCCAGCAGCCCTAGCGGACTAGCGTTAGATACGCAGTATTTT
many,TRBD1,TRBJ1-1,TRBV5-6,CASSLPGQGFWDTEAFF,TGTGCCAGCAGCTTACCGGGACAGGGTTTTTGGGACACTGAAGCTTTCTTT
many,NA,TRBJ2-3,TRBV13,CASSLALTTTSTDTQYF,TGTGCCAGCAGCTTAGCCTTGACGACCACCAGCACAGATACGCAGTATTTT
few,NA,TRBJ2-1,TRBV5-1,CASSLEGGSYNEQFF,TGCGCCAGCAGCTTGGAAGGGGGTTCCTACAATGAGCAGTTCTTC
few,NA,TRBJ1-1,TRBV5-1,CASSLDPNTEAFF,TGCGCCAGCAGCTTGGACCCGAACACTGAAGCTTTCTTT
NA,TRBD1,TRBJ2-2,TRBV6-2/TRBV6-3,CASSTGGTGELFF,TGTGCCAGCAGTACAGGGGGGACCGGGGAGCTGTTTTTT